Listed below are T cell receptor beta chains from one sample, sequenced in a study of long-term antiretroviral therapy in people with HIV. Here immunoSEQ multiplex PCR was the method, and the copy in TCRdb shows in-frame clones only, minus some. Counted here are some 25,000 clones, 86% occurring once; the ten biggest clones make up approximately 3.8%. The source was unsorted PBMCs, collected 1.9 years after starting antiretroviral therapy. Receptor source: a woman aged 25-40 years with HIV. Both conserved end residues are part of each CDR3. D genes are given only for firm matches. The size field is filled for only some rows; it gives once, few, many or a size class.

CDR3nt	CDR3aa	abundance	d_gene	j_gene	v_gene
TGTGCCAGCAGCTTAGACGGGCCCGGAAACACCATATATTTT	CASSLDGPGNTIYF	-	-	TRBJ1-3	TRBV7-2
TGTGCCAGTAGTGTTCTAGCGGGGGGTGTCACCGGGGAGCTGTTTTTT	CASSVLAGGVTGELFF	medium-sized	TRBD2	TRBJ2-2	TRBV19
TGTGCCAGCAGCCAAGACAGGGTCTCCTACAATGAGCAGTTCTTC	CASSQDRVSYNEQFF	-	-	TRBJ2-1	TRBV4-2
TGTGCCAGCAGTACGACAGGGGGCTCTGGAAACACCATATATTTT	CASSTTGGSGNTIYF	-	TRBD1	TRBJ1-3	TRBV27
TGTGCCAGCAGCTCAGGGGGCGGCGGCTATGGCTACACCTTC	CASSSGGGGYGYTF	-	TRBD1	TRBJ1-2	TRBV6-5
TGTGCCATCAGTGACTACAGGGCGGGCACAGATACGCAGTATTTT	CAISDYRAGTDTQYF	-	-	TRBJ2-3	TRBV10-3
TGCGCCAGCAGCCCCGGGACATCCCAAGAGACCCAGTACTTC	CASSPGTSQETQYF	-	-	TRBJ2-5	TRBV10-2
TGTGCCAGCACCACCTGGGCAGGGGCCGGCGAAAAACTGTTTTTT	CASTTWAGAGEKLFF	-	-	TRBJ1-4	TRBV5-6
TGTGCCAGCAGTTTAGACAGGCCCTCTGGAAACACCATATATTTT	CASSLDRPSGNTIYF	-	-	TRBJ1-3	TRBV7-8
TGCGCCAGCAGCTTGGACGCGGCAGGGACCACCGGGGAGCTGTTTTTT	CASSLDAAGTTGELFF	-	-	TRBJ2-2	TRBV5-1
TGCGCCAGCAGCTTGGCCCTTCAGGAGCCCCCGGGCTATGGCTACACCTTC	CASSLALQEPPGYGYTF	-	-	TRBJ1-2	TRBV5-1
TGTGCCAGTAGGGAGACTGGATCGGGGGGGAGTATTGGCTACACCTTC	CASRETGSGGSIGYTF	-	-	TRBJ1-2	TRBV19
TGTGCCAGCATAAGGGTTCTCACTGAAGCTTTCTTT	CASIRVLTEAFF	-	-	TRBJ1-1	TRBV2
TGTGCCTGGAAACAGGGGACGACCTACAATGAGCAGTTCTTC	CAWKQGTTYNEQFF	-	TRBD1	TRBJ2-1	TRBV30
TGTGCCAGCAGCTCCCCGGGACAGGGTGCCTACGAGCAGTACTTC	CASSSPGQGAYEQYF	-	TRBD1	TRBJ2-7	TRBV2
TGTGCCAGCACGGCGGGACAATCCATCAATGAGCAGTTCTTC	CASTAGQSINEQFF	-	-	TRBJ2-1	TRBV7-2
TGCGCCAGCAGCCCGGCTCAGGAGGGGGGGACATATAGCAATCAGCCCCAGCATTTT	CASSPAQEGGTYSNQPQHF	-	-	TRBJ1-5	TRBV4-1
TGTGCCAGCAGCTTAAGGGGAAAGGACACTGAAGCTTTCTTT	CASSLRGKDTEAFF	-	-	TRBJ1-1	TRBV11-3
TGTGCCAGCAGCCAAGAATCGGCAGGGGTTAACTATGGCTACACCTTC	CASSQESAGVNYGYTF	few	-	TRBJ1-2	TRBV4-2
TGCAGCCTAGTTGGGCATTCCGGGACAGGGGAGGAAGATACGCAGTATTTT	CSLVGHSGTGEEDTQYF	-	TRBD1	TRBJ2-3	TRBV29-1
TGTGCCAGCAGCTTAGTCACTGAAGCTTTCTTT	CASSLVTEAFF	-	-	TRBJ1-1	TRBV11-2
TGTGCCACTAACATCAAGTCCGGACTAGCGGGGGCGCCAGATACGCAGTATTTT	CATNIKSGLAGAPDTQYF	-	TRBD2	TRBJ2-3	TRBV10-3
TGTGCCAGCTACTTCGGAGACAGGAACACTGAAGCTTTCTTT	CASYFGDRNTEAFF	-	-	TRBJ1-1	TRBV5-5
TGTGCCAGCAGCGTAGGGGAGACAGGGTATTCACCCCTCCACTTT	CASSVGETGYSPLHF	-	TRBD1	TRBJ1-6	TRBV9
TGTGCCAGCAGTTTATCGTCTACTCGCGAGCAGTACTTC	CASSLSSTREQYF	-	-	TRBJ2-7	TRBV27
TGTGCCAGCAATTCCCCTCCGGGACAGGGCGGCGGTGGCTACACCTTC	CASNSPPGQGGGGYTF	once	TRBD1	TRBJ1-2	TRBV28
TGTGCCAGCAGCCCGGAGAGAACTACGGGGAATGAGCAGTTCTTC	CASSPERTTGNEQFF	-	-	TRBJ2-1	TRBV7-9
TGTGCCAGCAGTGAAAGCGTTGGCCGCACCCTAGGTTCACCCCTCCACTTT	CASSESVGRTLGSPLHF	-	-	TRBJ1-6	TRBV2
TGTGCCAGCAGTGACGGTCCCAGTTTTTATGGCTACACCTTC	CASSDGPSFYGYTF	-	-	TRBJ1-2	TRBV2
TGTGCCAGCAGTACTCTCCGGGACAGAACTCAGAACACTGAAGCTTTCTTT	CASSTLRDRTQNTEAFF	-	TRBD1	TRBJ1-1	TRBV2
TGTGCCAGCAGTTTCCGGGTTTTGCGGGGGGGAGAAAATGAGCAGTTCTTC	CASSFRVLRGGENEQFF	-	TRBD2	TRBJ2-1	TRBV27
TGTGCCAGTAGTATCACCTCAGGCACAGATACGCAGTATTTT	CASSITSGTDTQYF	-	-	TRBJ2-3	TRBV19
TGTGCCATCCGAGGCACCGGGGAGCTGTTTTTT	CAIRGTGELFF	-	-	TRBJ2-2	TRBV10-3
TGTGCCAGCCGCGGGACAGTCGACGGGTTTGATACGCAGTATTTT	CASRGTVDGFDTQYF	-	-	TRBJ2-3	TRBV27
TGTGCCAGCAGCGAGCCAGGGGGGCTCACCGGGGAGCTGTTTTTT	CASSEPGGLTGELFF	-	-	TRBJ2-2	TRBV6-5
TGTGCCAGCAGACAAGACGCTTCGAACACCGGGGAGCTGTTTTTT	CASRQDASNTGELFF	-	-	TRBJ2-2	TRBV2
TGTGCCAGCAGCCAAGGACTGGAGCAGTTCTTC	CASSQGLEQFF	-	-	TRBJ2-1	TRBV4-2
TGTGCCAGCAGCTCCCGGGACAGGGTCTATGGCTACACCTTC	CASSSRDRVYGYTF	-	TRBD1	TRBJ1-2	TRBV5-4
TGTGCCAGCAGTTTATCGGCGGGGGGGCTGGCGATAAATGAGCAGTTCTTC	CASSLSAGGLAINEQFF	once	TRBD2	TRBJ2-1	TRBV27
TGTGCCAGCAGTCCGGGTTTAGCGGGGGGGCAGGGTGAGCAGTTCTTC	CASSPGLAGGQGEQFF	-	TRBD2	TRBJ2-1	TRBV28
TGTGCCAGCAGTGAATATGTGGAGGCGAATGGCTACACCTTC	CASSEYVEANGYTF	-	-	TRBJ1-2	TRBV25-1
TGTGCCAGCAGCTTACGGGGAAAGTCACCCCTCCACTTT	CASSLRGKSPLHF	-	-	TRBJ1-6	TRBV7-3
TGTGCCAGCAGCGCTGGACAGGGCCTAGAAGCTTTCTTT	CASSAGQGLEAFF	-	TRBD1	TRBJ1-1	TRBV25-1
TGCGCCAGCAGCCAGAAGATGGGGTCCGGGGAGCTGTTTTTT	CASSQKMGSGELFF	-	-	TRBJ2-2	TRBV4-1
TGTGCCAGCAGTTCCTGGGGGCAGGGGCGTTCACCCCTCCACTTT	CASSSWGQGRSPLHF	-	-	TRBJ1-6	TRBV6-5
TGTGCCAGCAGTCTCCGGGACGGCGGGGAGGCTTTCTTT	CASSLRDGGEAFF	-	-	TRBJ1-1	TRBV6-5
TGTGCCAGTAGTATTTTAGGGAGTGGGAATGAAAAACTGTTTTTT	CASSILGSGNEKLFF	-	-	TRBJ1-4	TRBV19
TGTGCCATCCGTCCCGGGACAGGGGGTTCCTACAATGAGCAGTTCTTC	CAIRPGTGGSYNEQFF	-	TRBD1	TRBJ2-1	TRBV10-3
TGTGCCAGTACGAGACAGGGAGCCAACAATGAGCAGTTCTTC	CASTRQGANNEQFF	-	TRBD1	TRBJ2-1	TRBV19
TGTGCTAGTGGTTTGGACAGGGAGGTCGATGAGCAGTTCTTC	CASGLDREVDEQFF	-	-	TRBJ2-1	TRBV12-5
TGTGCCAGTAGGACGACAAGGGCCGCTCTCGTGAACACCGGGGAGCTGTTTTTT	CASRTTRAALVNTGELFF	-	-	TRBJ2-2	TRBV19
TGCGCCAGCAGCTTGGGGGAGGGCGCCGGCAATCAGCCCCAGCATTTT	CASSLGEGAGNQPQHF	-	-	TRBJ1-5	TRBV5-1
TGTGCCAGCAGTGAACGGGACGGAGAAACTGAAGCTTTCTTT	CASSERDGETEAFF	-	-	TRBJ1-1	TRBV6-1
TGCGCCAGCAGTGAGACTGGGCACTATGGCTACACCTTC	CASSETGHYGYTF	-	-	TRBJ1-2	TRBV10-1
TGCAGCGTACCCGGGACAGGCAAAGCGGGGGGCCCCTACGAGCAGTACTTC	CSVPGTGKAGGPYEQYF	-	-	TRBJ2-7	TRBV29-1